A single sample gave rise to the 9 T cell receptor beta chains below, sequenced in a study of cytomegalovirus exposure and HLA in healthy donors. It was with 60 Vbeta and 13 Jbeta primers that the PCR ran. Generated by immunoSEQ multiplex PCR, the TCRdb table keeps only in-frame clones and is missing some. The sample consists of about 130,000 clones, 81% of them appearing once. The sequenced sample consisted of PBMCs. Receptors originate from a man aged 18-30 years in good health and CMV-seronegative.

This clone has more than one count but fewer than ten. The chain combines TRBV7-2 with TRBJ2-1; TRBD1 aligns across 12 bases. The CDR3 has 16 residues. Looked up from germline, CDR1 is SGHTA and CDR2 is FQGNSA. The J segment lost 2 bases and the V segment lost 3 bases, leaving 2 bases of the junction unmatched. CDR3 bases: TGTGCCAGCAGCTTCGGGACAGGGGGCGCCTACAATGAGCAGTTCTTC. This codes for CASSFGTGGAYNEQFF.

The chain employs TRBV10-1 and TRBJ2-2; D is uncertain. The germline V gene encodes CDR1 WNHNN and CDR2 SYGVQD (reference sequence). The ends were cut back, 5 bases at V and 6 bases at J, with 7 bases in the middle. This CDR3 is 12 amino acids long. The CDR3, as DNA: TGCGCCAGCAGTAATGCGTCCGGGGAGCTGTTTTTT. This encodes CASSNASGELFF.

This sequence joins TRBV5-1 and TRBJ2-1, with 8 bases lining up with TRBD1. With 2 bases clipped from V and 5 bases from J, the junction kept 6 bases outside the gene matches. Germline values: CDR1 SGHRS, CDR2 YFSETQ. The CDR3 loop spans 15 amino acids. DNA for the CDR3: TGCGCCAGCAGCTTTGGACAGGGTGGCAACAATGAGCAGTTCTTC. Translated: CASSFGQGGNNEQFF.

V gene TRBV7-9 combines with J gene TRBJ1-4, with D hard to call. Germline assignment: CDR1 SEHNR and CDR2 FQNEAQ (reference sequence). V lost 5 bases and J 0 bases, leaving 7 bases between the germline ends. This CDR3 contains 14 residues. Written as DNA, the CDR3 is TGTGCCAGCAGCCACAGTGCAACTAATGAAAAACTGTTTTTT. It translates to CASSHSATNEKLFF.

V usage is TRBV7-9 and J usage is TRBJ2-3; perhaps TRBD1 as D (7 bases). CDR1 and CDR2 (germline): SEHNR, FQNEAQ (reference sequence). The CDR3 length is 15 residues. The V and J ends lost 8 bases and 2 bases respectively, with 17 bases between them. The CDR3 DNA sequence: TGTGCCAGCCAACTTCAGGGGGGCAACACAGATACGCAGTATTTT. It is translated as CASQLQGGNTDTQYF.

This clone was seen a few times. The rearrangement joins TRBV10-3 to TRBJ1-1; D gene unclear. Trimming left V 7 bases short and J 4 bases short, with 19 bases between. Germline V gene data show CDR1 as ENHRY and CDR2 as SYGVKD. CDR3 length: 15 residues. The DNA of the CDR3 is TGTGCCATCAATAGAGGCGACCGAGTCTTCACTGAAGCTTTCTTT. Its protein product is CAINRGDRVFTEAFF.

This chain joins TRBV4-1 and TRBJ1-5; no clear D. Germline loops: CDR1 MGHRA, CDR2 YSYEKL. The CDR3 totals 13 residues. V gave up 0 bases and J gave up 9 bases, with 9 bases separating them. The CDR3 DNA sequence: TGCGCCAGCAGCCAAGAATTTGGCGGGCCCCAGCATTTT. This sequence encodes CASSQEFGGPQHF.

The chain links TRBV7-9 to TRBJ2-7, with a weak D call TRBD1 (6 bases). Germline V CDR1 and CDR2: SEHNR, FQNEAQ (reference sequence). The CDR3 totals 15 residues. Trimming pared 5 bases from V and 2 bases from J, leaving 16 bases between. DNA of the CDR3: TGTGCCAGCAGCCCCGGAGCAGGGGCTACCTACGAGCAGTACTTC. Its translation: CASSPGAGATYEQYF.

This rearrangement joins TRBV6-5 to TRBJ2-3; D gene uncertain. The germline V and J ends were trimmed by 6 bases and 6 bases, with 7 bases remaining between them. From germline, CDR1 is MNHEY and CDR2 SVGAGI. This CDR3 comprises 11 residues. The CDR3 DNA follows: TGTGCCAGCAGACGGTGGGATACGCAGTATTTT. Protein sequence: CASRRWDTQYF.